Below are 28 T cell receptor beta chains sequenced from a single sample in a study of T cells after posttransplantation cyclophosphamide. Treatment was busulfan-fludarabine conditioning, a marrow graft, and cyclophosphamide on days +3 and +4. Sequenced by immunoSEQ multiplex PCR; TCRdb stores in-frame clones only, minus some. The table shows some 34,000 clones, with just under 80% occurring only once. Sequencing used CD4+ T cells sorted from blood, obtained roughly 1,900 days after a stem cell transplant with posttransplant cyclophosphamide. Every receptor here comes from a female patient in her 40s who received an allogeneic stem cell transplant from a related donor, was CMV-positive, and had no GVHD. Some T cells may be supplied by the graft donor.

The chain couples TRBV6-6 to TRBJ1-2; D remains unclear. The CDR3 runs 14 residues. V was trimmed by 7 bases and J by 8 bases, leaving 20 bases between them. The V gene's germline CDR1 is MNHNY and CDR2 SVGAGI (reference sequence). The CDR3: CASTPETKSSGYTF. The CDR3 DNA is TGTGCCAGCACTCCCGAGACAAAGTCATCCGGCTACACCTTC.

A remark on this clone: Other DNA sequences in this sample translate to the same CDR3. The CDR3 region has the DNA TGTGCCAGCAGCTCCCGCAGGACTAGCACAGATACGCAGTATTTT. This gives the protein CASSSRRTSTDTQYF. The V call is TRBV7-2, the J call TRBJ2-3, with a possible D match to TRBD2 (5 bases). Germline V gene sequence: CDR1 SGHTA, CDR2 FQGNSA. V was trimmed by 4 bases and J by 0 bases, leaving 11 bases between them. This CDR3 contains 15 residues.

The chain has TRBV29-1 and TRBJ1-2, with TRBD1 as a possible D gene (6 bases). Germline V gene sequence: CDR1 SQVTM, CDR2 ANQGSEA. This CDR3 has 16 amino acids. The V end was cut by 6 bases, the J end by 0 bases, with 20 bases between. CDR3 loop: CSVLAPRTATNYGYTF. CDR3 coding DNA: TGCAGCGTATTGGCCCCAAGGACAGCTACTAACTATGGCTACACCTTC.

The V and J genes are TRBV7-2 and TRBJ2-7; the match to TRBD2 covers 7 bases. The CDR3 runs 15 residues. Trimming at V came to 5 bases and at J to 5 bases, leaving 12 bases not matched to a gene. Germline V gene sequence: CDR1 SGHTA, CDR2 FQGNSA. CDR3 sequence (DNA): TGTGCCAGCAGCCCCCTCGGGACTACCACCCACGAGCAGTACTTC. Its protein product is CASSPLGTTTHEQYF.

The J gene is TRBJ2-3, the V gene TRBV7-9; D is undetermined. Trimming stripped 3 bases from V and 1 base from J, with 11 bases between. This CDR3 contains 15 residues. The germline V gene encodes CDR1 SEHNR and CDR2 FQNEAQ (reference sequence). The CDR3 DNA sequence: TGTGCCAGCAGCTTTGCTTCCCAGGGCACAGATACGCAGTATTTT. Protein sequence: CASSFASQGTDTQYF. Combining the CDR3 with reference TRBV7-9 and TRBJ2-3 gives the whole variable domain DTGVSQNPRHKITKRGQNVTFRCDPISEHNRLYWYRQTLGQGPEFLTYFQNEAQLEKSRLLSDRFSAERPKGSFSTLEIQRTEQGDSAMYLCASSFASQGTDTQYFGPGTRLTVL.

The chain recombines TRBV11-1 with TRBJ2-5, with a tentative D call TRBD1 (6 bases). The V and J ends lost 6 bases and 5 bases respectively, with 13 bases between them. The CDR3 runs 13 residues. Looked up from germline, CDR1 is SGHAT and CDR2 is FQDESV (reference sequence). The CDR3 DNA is TGTGCCAGCAGTTTTCACAGGGTTGAGACCCAGTACTTC. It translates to CASSFHRVETQYF.

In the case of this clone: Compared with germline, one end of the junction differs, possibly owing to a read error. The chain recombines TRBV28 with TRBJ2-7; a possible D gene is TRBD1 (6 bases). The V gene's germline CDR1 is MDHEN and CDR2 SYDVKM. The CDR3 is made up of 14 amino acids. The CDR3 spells CASSPLDRQVVFSF. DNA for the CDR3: TGTGCCAGCAGCCCCCTCGATCGACAGGTCGTTTTCAGCTTC.

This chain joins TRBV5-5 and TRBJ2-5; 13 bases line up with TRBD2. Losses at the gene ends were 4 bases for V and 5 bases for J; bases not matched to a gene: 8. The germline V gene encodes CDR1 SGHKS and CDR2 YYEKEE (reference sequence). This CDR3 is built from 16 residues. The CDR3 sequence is CASSPGLAGVWETQYF. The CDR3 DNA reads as TGTGCCAGCAGCCCCGGACTAGCGGGGGTCTGGGAGACCCAGTACTTC.

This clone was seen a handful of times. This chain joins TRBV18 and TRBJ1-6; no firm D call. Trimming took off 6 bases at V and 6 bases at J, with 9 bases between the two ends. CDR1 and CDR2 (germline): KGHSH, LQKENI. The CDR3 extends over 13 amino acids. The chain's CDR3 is CASSSHSNSPLHF. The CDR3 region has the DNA TGTGCCAGCTCGTCACACAGTAATTCACCCCTCCACTTT.

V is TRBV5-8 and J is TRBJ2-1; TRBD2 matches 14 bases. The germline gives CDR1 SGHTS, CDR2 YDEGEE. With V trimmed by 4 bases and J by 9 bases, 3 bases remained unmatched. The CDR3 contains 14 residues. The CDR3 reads CASSPGLAGGEQFF. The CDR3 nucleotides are TGTGCCAGCAGCCCTGGACTAGCGGGGGGTGAGCAGTTCTTC.

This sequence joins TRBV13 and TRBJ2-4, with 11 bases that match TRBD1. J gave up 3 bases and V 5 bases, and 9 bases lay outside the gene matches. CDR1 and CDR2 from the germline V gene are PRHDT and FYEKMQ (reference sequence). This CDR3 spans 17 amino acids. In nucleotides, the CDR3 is TGTGCCAGCAGCCGACCTGGACAGGGGGCTTACAAAAACATTCAGTACTTC. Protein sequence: CASSRPGQGAYKNIQYF.

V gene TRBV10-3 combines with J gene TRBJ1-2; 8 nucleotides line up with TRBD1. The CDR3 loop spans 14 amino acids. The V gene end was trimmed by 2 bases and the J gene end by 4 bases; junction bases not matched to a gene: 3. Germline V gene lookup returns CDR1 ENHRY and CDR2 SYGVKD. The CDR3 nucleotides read TGTGCCATCAGTGAGGACAGGGGACCCTATGGCTACACCTTC. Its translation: CAISEDRGPYGYTF.

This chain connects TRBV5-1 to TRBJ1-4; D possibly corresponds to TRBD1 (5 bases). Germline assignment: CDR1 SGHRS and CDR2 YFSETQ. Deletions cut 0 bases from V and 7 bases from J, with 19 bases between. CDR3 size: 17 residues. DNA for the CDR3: TGCGCCAGCAGCTTGGCCCTCGGGGGAGACATATCTGAAAAACTGTTTTTT. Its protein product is CASSLALGGDISEKLFF.

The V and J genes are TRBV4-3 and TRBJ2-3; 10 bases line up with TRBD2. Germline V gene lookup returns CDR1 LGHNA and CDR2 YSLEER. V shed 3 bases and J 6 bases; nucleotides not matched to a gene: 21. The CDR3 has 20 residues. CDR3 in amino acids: CASSQADLAGGLALGDTQYF. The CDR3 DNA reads TGCGCCAGCAGCCAGGCAGACTTAGCGGGGGGTCTCGCGTTAGGCGATACGCAGTATTTT.

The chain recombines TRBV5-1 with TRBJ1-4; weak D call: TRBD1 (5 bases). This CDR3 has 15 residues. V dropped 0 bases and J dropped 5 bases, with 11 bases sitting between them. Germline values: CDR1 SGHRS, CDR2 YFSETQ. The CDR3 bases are TGCGCCAGCAGCTTGGTTGGGGCCGCGAATGAAAAACTGTTTTTT. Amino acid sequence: CASSLVGAANEKLFF.

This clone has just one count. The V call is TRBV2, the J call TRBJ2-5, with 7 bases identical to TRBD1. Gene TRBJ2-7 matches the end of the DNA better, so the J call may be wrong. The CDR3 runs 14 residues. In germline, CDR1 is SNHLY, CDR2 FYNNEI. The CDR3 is CASSETGIPGEQYF. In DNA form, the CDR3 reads TGTGCCAGCTCCGAGACAGGGATACCAGGCGAGCAGTACTTC.

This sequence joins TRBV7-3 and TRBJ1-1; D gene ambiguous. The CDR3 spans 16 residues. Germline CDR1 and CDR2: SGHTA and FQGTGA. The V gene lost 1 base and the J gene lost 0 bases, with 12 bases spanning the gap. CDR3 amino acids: CASSLRRCLMNTEAFF. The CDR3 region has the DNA TGTGCCAGCAGCTTAAGGAGATGTCTTATGAACACTGAAGCTTTCTTT.

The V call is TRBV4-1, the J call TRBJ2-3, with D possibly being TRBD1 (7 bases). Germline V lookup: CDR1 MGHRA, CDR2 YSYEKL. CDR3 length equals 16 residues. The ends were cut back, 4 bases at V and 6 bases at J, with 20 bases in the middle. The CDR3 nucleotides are TGCGCCAGCAGCCGCGGAGGACAGGCGAGCGGGGATACGCAGTATTTT. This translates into CASSRGGQASGDTQYF.

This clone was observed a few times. The CDR3 DNA is TGTGCCAGCAGTCCCCGATGGGACAGCCCATCCCACTCTGGAAACACCATATATTTT. Protein sequence: CASSPRWDSPSHSGNTIYF. The rearrangement links TRBV28 to TRBJ1-3; 7 nucleotides align to TRBD1. CDR3 size: 19 residues. CDR1 is MDHEN, CDR2 SYDVKM, per germline. The V segment lost 5 bases and the J segment 0 bases; nucleotides outside the gene matches: 16.

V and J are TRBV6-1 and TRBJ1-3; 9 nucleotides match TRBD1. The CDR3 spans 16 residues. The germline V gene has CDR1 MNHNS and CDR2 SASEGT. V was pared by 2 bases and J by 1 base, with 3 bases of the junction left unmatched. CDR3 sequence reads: CASSEFGTGSGNTIYF. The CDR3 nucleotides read TGTGCCAGCAGTGAATTCGGGACAGGGTCTGGAAACACCATATATTTT.

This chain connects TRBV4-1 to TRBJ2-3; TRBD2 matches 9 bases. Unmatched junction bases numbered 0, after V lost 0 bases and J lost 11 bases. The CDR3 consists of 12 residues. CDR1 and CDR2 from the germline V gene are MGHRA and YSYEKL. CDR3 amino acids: CASSQELAGQYF. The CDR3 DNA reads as TGCGCCAGCAGCCAAGAACTAGCGGGGCAGTATTTT.

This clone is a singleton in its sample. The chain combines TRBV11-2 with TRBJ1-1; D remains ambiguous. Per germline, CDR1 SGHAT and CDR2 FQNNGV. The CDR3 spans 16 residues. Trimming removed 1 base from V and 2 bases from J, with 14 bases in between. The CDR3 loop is CASSLVFRKPNTEAFF. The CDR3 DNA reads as TGTGCCAGCAGCTTAGTCTTCCGTAAGCCAAACACTGAAGCTTTCTTT.

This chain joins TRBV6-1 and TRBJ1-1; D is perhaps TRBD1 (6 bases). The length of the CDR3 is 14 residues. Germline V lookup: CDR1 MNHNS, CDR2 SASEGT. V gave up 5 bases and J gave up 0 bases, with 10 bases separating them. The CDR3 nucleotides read TGTGCCAGCAGTCGAGGGGGTCTGAACACTGAAGCTTTCTTT. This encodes CASSRGGLNTEAFF.

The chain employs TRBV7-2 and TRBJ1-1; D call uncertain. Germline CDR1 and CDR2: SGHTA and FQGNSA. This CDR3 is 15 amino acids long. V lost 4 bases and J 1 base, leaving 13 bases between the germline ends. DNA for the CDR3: TGTGCCAGCAGCTCCGGGATTACTCCGAACACTGAAGCTTTCTTT. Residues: CASSSGITPNTEAFF.

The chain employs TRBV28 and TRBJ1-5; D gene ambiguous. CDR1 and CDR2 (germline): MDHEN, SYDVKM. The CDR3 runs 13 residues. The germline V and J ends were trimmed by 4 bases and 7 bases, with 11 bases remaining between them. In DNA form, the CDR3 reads TGTGCCAGCAGTTCCTATGCATACCAGCCCCAGCATTTT. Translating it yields CASSSYAYQPQHF.

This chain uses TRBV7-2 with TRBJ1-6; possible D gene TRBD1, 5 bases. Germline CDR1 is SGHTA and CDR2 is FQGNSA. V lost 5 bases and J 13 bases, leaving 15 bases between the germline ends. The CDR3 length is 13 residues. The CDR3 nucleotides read TGTGCCAGCAGCCGGGACGGCGGGGGGCCCCTCCACTTT. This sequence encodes CASSRDGGGPLHF.

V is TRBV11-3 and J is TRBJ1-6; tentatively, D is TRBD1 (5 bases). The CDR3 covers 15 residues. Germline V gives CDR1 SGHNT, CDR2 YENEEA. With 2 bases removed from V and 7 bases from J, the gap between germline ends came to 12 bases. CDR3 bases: TGTGCCAGCAGCTTATCCCCAGGGAACAATTCACCCCTCCACTTT. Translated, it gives CASSLSPGNNSPLHF.

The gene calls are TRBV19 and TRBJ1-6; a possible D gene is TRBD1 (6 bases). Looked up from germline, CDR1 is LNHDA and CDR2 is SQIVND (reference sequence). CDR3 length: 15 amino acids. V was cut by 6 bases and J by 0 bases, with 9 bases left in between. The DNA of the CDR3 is TGTGCCAGTAGGGGGGACAACTCCTATAATTCACCCCTCCACTTT. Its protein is CASRGDNSYNSPLHF.